This TCR beta chain was identified during a study of monozygotic twins with inflammatory bowel disease. For each CDR3 protein, TCRdb gives one entry from its re-call of the 5' RACE reads, without DNA. The table lists roughly 330,000 distinct CDR3 sequences. This CDR3 region has 14 residues. Germline-derived CDR1 and CDR2 are LGHNA and YNFKEQ. This sequence joins TRBV4-2 and TRBJ2-7; no DNA is available, so the TRBD2 call from TCRdb remains unchecked. The clonotype originates from a human donor with ulcerative colitis or Crohn's disease, or a healthy co-twin of an affected twin (not recorded which). Sequences were obtained from blood. This CDR3 reads CASRLGAGIYEQYF.